The sequence of this TCR beta chain was determined in a study of T cells in narcolepsy. Study background: Patients with NT1 or NT2 and healthy control donors were enrolled. Findings and caveats of the study: Autoreactive clone sequences were missing from some blood memory CD4+ repertoires. HCRT-specific and TRIB2-specific autoreactive clonotypes appeared among same-patient CSF and blood CD4+ clonotypes. Healthy controls reportedly lacked the autoreactive clonotypes serially found in patients' blood.

The CDR3 consists of 17 residues. The V and J ends lost 6 bases and 0 bases respectively, with 15 bases between them. Per the germline V gene, CDR1 is MNHEY and CDR2 is SMNVEV (reference sequence). Only in-frame clones appear in the TCRdb table, and some are missing; sequencing was by immunoSEQ multiplex PCR. The sample consists of 30,000 to 35,000 clones, over 80% of them appearing once. Remarks on this clone: The antigen remains unidentified.

Specimen: CD45RA- memory CD4+ T cells from PBMCs. The TCR sequence derives from a human donor with narcolepsy. The V call is TRBV27, the J call TRBJ1-6, with D unclear. The CDR3 sequence is CASRSPVRDSYNSPLHF. In nucleotides, the CDR3 is TGTGCCAGCAGGTCCCCGGTGAGGGACTCCTATAATTCACCCCTCCACTTT.